What follows is one T cell receptor (beta chain) and its context. This clonotype has ten or more counts. Its antigen is still unknown. No much larger clone exists at a distance of one base, and base qualities are not known. This sample is drawn from a study of blood T cells in healthy people across ages (dated by TCRdb to the mid-2010s). A note on the overall study: In model experiments, template switching captured roughly one uniquely barcoded TCR beta cDNA molecule for every two T cells. To track age-related changes in TCR beta repertoire diversity, the study relied on deep sequencing normalized with unique cDNA molecular identifiers. Donors of different ages were randomly distributed across sequencing lanes to avoid experimental bias. The donors were divided into four age groups: young (average approximately 17 years), middle-aged (almost 40), aged (approximately 62) and long-lived (about 84). Two additional independent replicas of 1 million unique cDNA reads from the same blood draw were analyzed for two donors (one aged 18 to 30 and one aged 80 or older).

The 39 donors, aged roughly 6 to 95 years, were systemically healthy Caucasian individuals from Russia. Each donor gave around 9.5 milliliters of peripheral blood, collected into EDTA-treated Vacutainer tubes. Ficoll-Paque density-gradient centrifugation was used to isolate PBMCs, with at least 7 million obtained per sample. Total RNA was extracted from PBMCs with Trizol reagent, with at least 6 micrograms obtained per sample. For every donor, an aliquot of PBMCs went through flow cytometry to measure the percentages of naive CD45RAhigh/CD27high T cells. The method behind the library was 5' RACE. The instrument was an Illumina HiSeq 2500. A second PCR of about 6 to 12 cycles was performed with a sample-barcoded 5' primer and a J-beta primer mix. A template-switch 5' adaptor carrying 12 random nucleotides introduced a unique molecular identifier onto each TCR beta cDNA molecule. At least 2.5 million CDR3-containing paired-end reads were obtained from each sample. First-strand cDNA synthesis was performed from all RNA using the Mint cDNA synthesis kit, with priming by a TRBC-specific oligonucleotide. After uracil-DNA glycosylase treatment, a first 18-cycle PCR used universal primers M1SS and BC2_uni_R on all cDNA. In the authors' own workflow: For normalization, 1 million high-quality reads were randomly selected from each sample, with every read carrying a distinct molecular identifier. Instead of being binned into consensus sequences, reads with shared molecular identifiers were discarded. CDR3 identification, clonotype clustering and error correction used MiTCR with a Q25 quality threshold and the strictest error-elimination algorithm. A nonparametric unseen species model with Euler transformation was used to estimate a lower bound on total TCR beta diversity. TCRdb reran the public reads through fastp at Q25 and MiXCR, keeping productive beta chains. Rows matching on CDR3 protein sequence are summarized as one entry with the most common DNA and genes. V and J calls and clone size were set by TCRdb, not the authors. The sample table holds some 900,000 distinct CDR3 sequences, of which 29% were seen once. Jointly, the top ten make up around a sixth of the sample.

On the study overall, not on this receptor specifically: Observed TCR beta diversity correlated strongly with the percentage of naive T cells measured by flow cytometry. As age increased, observed TCR beta diversity per million T cells dropped in a roughly linear way, and a significant reduction was already evident by age about 40. Donor CMV infection status was unknown, potentially confounding age-related changes in expanded clonotypes. Compared with the aged group, more naive CD4+ T cells, fewer expanded clones and increased TCR diversity were shown by the long-lived group, suggesting age selection. Total diversity estimates from one million sequenced T cells were considered lower bounds and underestimates. Conclusive comparison of naive and antigen-experienced compartments was prevented by the profiling of bulk unsorted PBMCs.

CDR3 length: 13 amino acids, cysteine to phenylalanine. Only the CDR3 region is kept as DNA, spanning 39 bases read in frame from base 1. The sample taken for sequencing was blood. The chain links TRBV21-1 with TRBJ1-2; the DNA was not compared with TRBD1, the D call given in the table. TRBV21-1 is annotated as a pseudogene. This receptor was obtained from a woman of 80 years or more in good health. The sequenced DNA: TGTGCCAGTGGGACAAAGGCATGGGGTGGCTACACCTTC. Translated, it reads CASGTKAWGGYTF.